Listed below are T cell receptor beta chains from one sample, sequenced in a study of OX40 agonist ivuxolimab in advanced cancers. Produced via immunoSEQ multiplex PCR; TCRdb's table is partial and in-frame only. Of 71,000 or so clones listed, roughly 86% are singletons. Sequences were derived from CD4+ or CD8+ T cells sorted from blood, sampled in a trial of the OX40 agonist ivuxolimab. These receptors all come from an adult with an advanced solid tumor such as melanoma, head and neck, liver or kidney cancer. Both conserved end residues are trimmed from each CDR3.

>TRBV5-6|TRBJ1-4
ASSLRPTNEKLF
>TRBV30|TRBJ1-5
ASQTGGNQPQH
>TRBV30|TRBJ1-5
AWSHPGVGDQPQH
>TRBV11-3|TRBJ1-3
ASSLAHGNTIY
>TRBV21-1|TRBJ1-1
ASSTRVRLGKLGNTEAF
>TRBV7-2|TRBJ2-1
ASSSYQGGGVPYNEQF
>TRBV5-4|TRBJ1-4
ASSRGRIDEKLF
>TRBV19|TRBJ2-3
ASSRRGGSTDTQY
>TRBV5-6|TRBJ2-5
ASSLATETQY
>TRBV6-1|TRBJ2-1
ASRTGGGNERF
>TRBV9|TRBJ2-3
ASSAQTSGLGDTQY
>TRBV6-5|TRBJ2-5
ALGQGKTQY
>TRBV6-5|TRBJ1-2
ASSLTGDYGYT
>TRBV27|TRBJ2-7
ASRPTSGRYEQY
>TRBV7-9|TRBJ1-1
ASSLAGTNTEAF
>TRBV6-5|TRBJ1-2
ASSYPERGDYGYT
>TRBV7-3|TRBJ1-1
ASSLTVGWNTEAF
>TRBV5-1|TRBJ2-2
ASKSGTGAIGELF
>TRBV7-3|TRBJ2-6
ASSPTVGPSGANVLT
>TRBV19|TRBJ2-3
ASSYGGPTDTQY
>TRBV15|TRBJ1-2
ATSRGGTSFGHGYT
>TRBV7-2|TRBJ2-3
ASSLVDGATDTQY
>TRBV30|TRBJ2-4
AFNTGGSLAKNIQY
>TRBV5-6|TRBJ1-2
ASSRKPDRVGGYT
>TRBV6-5|TRBJ1-5
ASSSGTAVDQPQH
>TRBV4-2|TRBJ2-5
ASNSVGLPETQY
>TRBV18|TRBJ2-7
ASSPPQGTVREQY
>TRBV18|TRBJ2-1
ASSPQTEYNEQF
>TRBV7-3|TRBJ2-6
ASSPLISGANVLT
>TRBV5-8|NA
ASSLVQDEQY
>TRBV6-1|TRBJ2-2
ATIRGTFTGELF
>TRBV15|TRBJ1-6
ATSGDSYNSPLH
>TRBV19|TRBJ1-2
ASSLYSQGRNGYT
>TRBV6-6|TRBJ1-5
ASSFSGGSGQPQH